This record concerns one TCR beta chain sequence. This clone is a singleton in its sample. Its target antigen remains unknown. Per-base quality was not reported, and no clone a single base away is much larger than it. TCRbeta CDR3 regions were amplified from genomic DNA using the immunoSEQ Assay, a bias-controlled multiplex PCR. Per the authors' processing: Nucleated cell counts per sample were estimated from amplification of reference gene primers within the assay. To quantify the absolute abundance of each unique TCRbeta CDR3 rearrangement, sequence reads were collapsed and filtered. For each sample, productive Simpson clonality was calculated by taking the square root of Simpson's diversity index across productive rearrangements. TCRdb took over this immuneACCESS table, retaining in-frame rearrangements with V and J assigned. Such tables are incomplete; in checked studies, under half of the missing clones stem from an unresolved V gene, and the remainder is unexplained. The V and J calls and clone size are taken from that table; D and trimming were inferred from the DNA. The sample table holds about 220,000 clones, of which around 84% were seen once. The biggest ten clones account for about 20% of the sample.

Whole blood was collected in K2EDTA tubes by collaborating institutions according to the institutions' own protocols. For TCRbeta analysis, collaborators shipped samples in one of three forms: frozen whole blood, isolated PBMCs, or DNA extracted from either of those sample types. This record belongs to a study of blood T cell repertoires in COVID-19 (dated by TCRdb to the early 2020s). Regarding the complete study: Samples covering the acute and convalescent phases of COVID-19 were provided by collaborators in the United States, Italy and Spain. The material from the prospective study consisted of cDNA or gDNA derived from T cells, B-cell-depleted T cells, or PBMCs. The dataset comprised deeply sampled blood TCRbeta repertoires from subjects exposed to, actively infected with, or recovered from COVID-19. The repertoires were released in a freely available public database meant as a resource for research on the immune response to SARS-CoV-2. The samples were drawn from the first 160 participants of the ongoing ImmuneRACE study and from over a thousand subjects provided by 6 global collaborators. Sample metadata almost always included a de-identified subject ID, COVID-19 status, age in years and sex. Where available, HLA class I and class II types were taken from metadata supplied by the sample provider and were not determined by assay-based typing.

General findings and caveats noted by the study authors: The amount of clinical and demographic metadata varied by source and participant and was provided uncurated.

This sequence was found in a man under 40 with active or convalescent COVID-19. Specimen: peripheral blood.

The CDR3 has the sequence CASSVGSGEFDGGELFF. The DNA sequence is given as TGTGCCAGCAGCGTAGGTTCGGGAGAGTTTGACGGCGGGGAGCTGTTTTTT. The rearrangement combines TRBV9 with TRBJ2-2; TRBD2 is a possible D gene, resting on 6 matching bases. V sheds 0 bases and J sheds 7 bases, leaving 19 bases between their ends. The CDR3 holds 17 amino acids from the cysteine to the phenylalanine. The retained sequence is limited to the CDR3, 51 bases, with the frame set at the first base. CDR1 SGDLS and CDR2 YYNGEE are derived from the germline V gene. With the rest looked up from the reference TRBV9 and TRBJ2-2 genes rather than sequenced, the full variable domain is DSGVTQTPKHLITATGQRVTLRCSPRSGDLSVYWYQQSLDQGLQFLIQYYNGEERAKGNILERFSAQQFPDLHSELNLSSLELGDSALYFCASSVGSGEFDGGELFFGEGSRLTVL.